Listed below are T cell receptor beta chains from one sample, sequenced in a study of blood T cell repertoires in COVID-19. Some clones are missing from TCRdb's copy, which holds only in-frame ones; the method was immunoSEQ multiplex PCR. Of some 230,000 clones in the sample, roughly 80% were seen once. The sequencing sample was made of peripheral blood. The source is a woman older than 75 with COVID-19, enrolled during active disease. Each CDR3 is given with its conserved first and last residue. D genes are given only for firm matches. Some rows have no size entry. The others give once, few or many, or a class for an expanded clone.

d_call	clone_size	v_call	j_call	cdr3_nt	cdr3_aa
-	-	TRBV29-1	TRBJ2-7	TGCAGCGTCCCCGGAGCAGAGGTTGAGCAGTACTTC	CSVPGAEVEQYF
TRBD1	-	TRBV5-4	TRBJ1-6	TGTGCCAGCAGCTTAGGACAGGACAGTTCACCCCTCCACTTT	CASSLGQDSSPLHF
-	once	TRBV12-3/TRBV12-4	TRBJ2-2	TGTGCCAGCAGTTTTTATTCCAGCGGGGAGCTGTTTTTT	CASSFYSSGELFF
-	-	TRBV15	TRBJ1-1	TGTGCCACCAGCCCTGTCGGGGGCGGGAGGTTGGGATTGAACACTGAAGCTTTCTTT	CATSPVGGGRLGLNTEAFF
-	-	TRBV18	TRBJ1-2	TGTGCCAGCTCACCACCCGGAGGGACTAACTATGGCTACACCTTC	CASSPPGGTNYGYTF
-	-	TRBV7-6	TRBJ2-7	TGTGCCAGCAGCTTGGGGGGGACATCCTCCTACGAGCAGTACTTC	CASSLGGTSSYEQYF
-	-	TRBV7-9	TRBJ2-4	TGTGCCAGCAGCTTAACAGATCTTCAGTACTTC	CASSLTDLQYF
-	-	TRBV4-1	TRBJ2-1	-	CASSSSGQSYNEQFF
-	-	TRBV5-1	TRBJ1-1	TGCGCCAGCAGCTCAAAGACAGGCGAGAACACTGAAGCTTTCTTT	CASSSKTGENTEAFF
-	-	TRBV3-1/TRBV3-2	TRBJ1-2	TGTGCCAGCAGCTTCAGGGGAGACTATGGCTACACCTTC	CASSFRGDYGYTF
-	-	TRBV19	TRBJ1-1	TGTGCCAGTAGTATAGGGGCTCTGCAGGCGAACACTGAAGCTTTCTTT	CASSIGALQANTEAFF
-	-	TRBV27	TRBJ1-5	TGTGCCAGCAGTTTATTCGAGAATCAGCCCCAGCATTTT	CASSLFENQPQHF
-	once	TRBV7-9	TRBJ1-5	TGTGCCAGCAGCTTAACGGGTGTTCAGCCCCAGCATTTT	CASSLTGVQPQHF
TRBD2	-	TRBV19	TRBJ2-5	TGTGCCAGTACAGGAAGCGGGGCAGAGACCCAGTACTTC	CASTGSGAETQYF
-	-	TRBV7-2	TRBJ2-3	TGTGCCAGCAGCTTAGGACAAATCACAGATACGCAGTATTTT	CASSLGQITDTQYF
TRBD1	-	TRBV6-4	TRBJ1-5	TGTGCCAGCATTGGACAGGGGAGGCTTGGCAATCAGCCCCAGCATTTT	CASIGQGRLGNQPQHF
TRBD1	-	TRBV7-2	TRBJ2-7	TGTGCCAGCAGCTTAGTCGGGACAGGGGTTAACGAGCAGTACTTC	CASSLVGTGVNEQYF
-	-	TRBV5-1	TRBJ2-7	TGCGCCAGCAGCCCGTCGACACGGAACTACGAGCAGTACTTC	CASSPSTRNYEQYF
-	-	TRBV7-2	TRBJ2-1	TGTGCCAGCAGCTTAGTTCCACAATCCTACAATGAGCAGTTCTTC	CASSLVPQSYNEQFF
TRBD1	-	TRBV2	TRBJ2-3	TGTGCCAGCAGTTGGACAGGGACTACAGATACGCAGTATTTT	CASSWTGTTDTQYF
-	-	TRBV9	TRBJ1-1	TGTGCCAGCAGCGTCCGGACAGACTTGAACACTGAAGCTTTCTTT	CASSVRTDLNTEAFF
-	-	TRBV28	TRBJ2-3	TGTGCCAGCAGCCACCTTGGTCTATCGCGCACAGATACGCAGTATTTT	CASSHLGLSRTDTQYF
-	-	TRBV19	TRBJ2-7	TGTGCCAGTAGTATAGAAGCGGGCCTTGAGCAGTACTTC	CASSIEAGLEQYF
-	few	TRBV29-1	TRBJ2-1	TGCAGCGTTGCGGGGAGCGGACAGTTCTTC	CSVAGSGQFF
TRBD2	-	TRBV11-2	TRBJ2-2	TGTGCCAGCAGATCTAGCGGAAACACCGGGGAGCTGTTTTTT	CASRSSGNTGELFF
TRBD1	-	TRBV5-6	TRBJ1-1	TGTGCCAGCAGCCCACTCGGACAGGGGATGAACACTGAAGCTTTCTTT	CASSPLGQGMNTEAFF
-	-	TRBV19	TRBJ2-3	TGTGCCAGTAGTAGCGGGGACCGAGATACGCAGTATTTT	CASSSGDRDTQYF
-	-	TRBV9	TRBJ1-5	TGTGCCAGCAGCGTAGAGGGAGGGGCCCAGCCCCAGCATTTT	CASSVEGGAQPQHF
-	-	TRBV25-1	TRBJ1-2	TGTGCCAGCAGCGAACAGGGCTACGGCTACACCTTC	CASSEQGYGYTF
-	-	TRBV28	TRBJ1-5	TGTGCCAGCAGTTTACCTAGATATCAGCCCCAGCATTTT	CASSLPRYQPQHF